These T cell receptor beta chains were read from a single sample in a study of blood T cells in healthy people across ages. TCRdb fed the 5' RACE reads into MiXCR, producing one record per CDR3 protein. The sample lists 650,000 to 1,000,000 distinct CDR3 sequences; 35% to 40% were seen once. Sequences were obtained from blood. The receptors derive from a man aged 18-30 years in good health. Each CDR3 is given with its conserved first and last residue. The order of the fields is CDR3 DNA, CDR3 protein, J gene, V gene, D gene, clone size. The D gene is left open where the match is weak. Size values are once, few and many counts, or a class for expanded clones, and some rows have none.

TGTGCCAGCAGCTTTCGGCGGATTAACTATGGCTACACCTTC CASSFRRINYGYTF TRBJ1-2 TRBV5-8 NA few
TGTGCCGGCAGCGTAGAAGAGACAGGGGTATACGAGCAGTACTTC CAGSVEETGVYEQYF TRBJ2-7 TRBV9 TRBD1 NA
TGCGCCAGCAGCTTGGCCCAATCGGGAGATACGCAGTATTTT CASSLAQSGDTQYF TRBJ2-3 TRBV5-1 NA few
TGTGCCAGCAGTTTAGCCCCTAGCGGGAAAGGCGAGACCCAGTACTTC CASSLAPSGKGETQYF TRBJ2-5 TRBV12-3/TRBV12-4 TRBD2 many
TGTGCCAGCAGCCTGAGGCGGGAGTCACCCCTCCACTTT CASSLRRESPLHF TRBJ1-6 TRBV7-3 NA NA
TGTGCCAGCAGCTTAGAAGGGGGCAGGGAGCTGTTTTTT CASSLEGGRELFF TRBJ2-2 TRBV7-2 TRBD1 NA
TGCGCCAGCAGCCATGCAAGCGGGGAGAGGGGCAATGAGCAGTACTTC CASSHASGERGNEQYF TRBJ2-5 TRBV4-1 TRBD2 few
TGCAGTGCTAGAACACCGGGACAGGGAGAGACCCAGTACTTC CSARTPGQGETQYF TRBJ2-5 TRBV20-1 TRBD1 many
TGCGCCAGCAGCTGGGGACAGCTGAACACTGAAGCTTTCTTT CASSWGQLNTEAFF TRBJ1-1 TRBV5-1 TRBD1 many
TGTGCCAGCAGTTTATCTCCGGGACTAGCGAACAATGAGCAGTACTTC CASSLSPGLANNEQYF TRBJ2-7 TRBV27 TRBD2 few
TGTGCCAGCAGTCCCGGGACAGGGTCGAAGGGCTACACCTTC CASSPGTGSKGYTF TRBJ1-2 TRBV12-3/TRBV12-4 TRBD1 few
TGTGCCAGCAGCCTACAGGGGGCTCGCGCAGATACGCAGTATTTT CASSLQGARADTQYF TRBJ2-3 TRBV9 TRBD1 few
TGCGCCAGCAGCTTAGGGTGGGCGGCAGATACGCAGTATTTT CASSLGWAADTQYF TRBJ2-3 TRBV5-1 NA few
TGTGCCATCACCGCCGACAGAAACAATCAGCCCCAGCATTTT CAITADRNNQPQHF TRBJ1-5 TRBV10-3 NA NA
TGCAGTGCTAGAATCCCAGGAGCCCGGACAGATACGCAGTATTTT CSARIPGARTDTQYF TRBJ2-3 TRBV20-1 NA NA
TGCAGTGCTAGACGGACAGGATACTGTGGCTACACCTTC CSARRTGYCGYTF TRBJ1-2 TRBV20-1 TRBD1 NA
TGTGCCAGCAGTTTATTCGACAGGGGGGTCTACGGCTACACCTTC CASSLFDRGVYGYTF TRBJ1-2 TRBV28 TRBD1 NA
TGTGCCAGCTCACCATCCCAGAGGGACAATCAGCCCCAGCATTTT CASSPSQRDNQPQHF TRBJ1-5 TRBV18 NA NA
TGTGCCAGCAGCTTTATTGGGGGTATGTTCGGGCAAGAGACCCAGTACTTC CASSFIGGMFGQETQYF TRBJ2-5 TRBV7-9 NA NA
TGCAGCGTTAAGGCGACTTACAATGAGCAGTTCTTC CSVKATYNEQFF TRBJ2-1 TRBV29-1 NA few
TGTGCCATCAGTGGGGAAAGCTCCTATAATTCACCCCTCCACTTT CAISGESSYNSPLHF TRBJ1-6 TRBV10-3 NA NA
TGCAGTGCTAGAGATCTAGGACGGAGCTCCTACGAGCAGTACTTC CSARDLGRSSYEQYF TRBJ2-7 TRBV20-1 NA few
TGTGCCACCAGCAGAGAAGGCCGTTGGACCCCAGATACGCAGTATTTT CATSREGRWTPDTQYF TRBJ2-3 TRBV15 NA few
TGCAGTGTCACAGGGGGCCCTGAAGCTTTCTTT CSVTGGPEAFF TRBJ1-1 TRBV20-1 TRBD1 NA
TGTGCCAGCCCCTTTCTAGAGGCGGAGAAGCAGAATCAGCCCCAGCATTTT CASPFLEAEKQNQPQHF TRBJ1-5 TRBV12-3/TRBV12-4 NA NA
TGTGCCAGCAGCGACGACGGGAAGAACCCACCCCTCCACTTT CASSDDGKNPPLHF TRBJ1-6 TRBV7-9 NA many
TGCAGTGCTAGTACGGGGAATTCACCCCTCCACTTT CSASTGNSPLHF TRBJ1-6 TRBV20-1 NA NA
TGCGCCAGCAGCCAAGTAAGCGACAGGGTAGGTGAGCAGTACTTC CASSQVSDRVGEQYF TRBJ2-7 TRBV4-3 TRBD1 many
TGTGCCAGCAGCTTATTAGGGACTAGCGCTCAAGAGACCCAGTACTTC CASSLLGTSAQETQYF TRBJ2-5 TRBV7-9 TRBD2 many
TGTGCCAGCAGCGGGAGGACAGAGCTTAATTCACCCCTCCACTTT CASSGRTELNSPLHF TRBJ1-6 TRBV9 NA few
TGCGCCAGCAGCTTGAGCGGGGTTGAGACTGAAGCTTTCTTT CASSLSGVETEAFF TRBJ1-1 TRBV5-1 NA NA
TGTGCCAGCAGTTCATCGGAAAGCTCCTACAATGAGCAGTTCTTC CASSSSESSYNEQFF TRBJ2-1 TRBV12-3/TRBV12-4 NA many
TGCAGTGCGATACGAGCCAGCGGGGGGGCAAATGAGCAGTACTTC CSAIRASGGANEQYF TRBJ2-7 TRBV20-1 TRBD2 NA
TGTGCCAGCAGCGTAGGCGGGTTGGGGTATGAGCAGTACTTC CASSVGGLGYEQYF TRBJ2-7 TRBV7-3 NA few
TGTGCCAGCAGTCAGCCGGGACAGAACACCGGGGAGCTGTTTTTT CASSQPGQNTGELFF TRBJ2-2 TRBV6-2/TRBV6-3 NA few
TGTGCCACCAGACTAGCGGGAGGTCCCGGGGAGCTGTTTTTT CATRLAGGPGELFF TRBJ2-2 TRBV6-5 TRBD2 NA
TGCGCCAGCAGCCACTCGGGGGGGGAAAATGGCTACACCTTC CASSHSGGENGYTF TRBJ1-2 TRBV4-3 NA many
TGTGCCACCGGCGTACGGGACAGCTTATACAATGAGCAGTTCTTC CATGVRDSLYNEQFF TRBJ2-1 TRBV15 TRBD1 few
TGCGCCAGCAGCCAAGATGATGGGGCAAACTATGGCTACACCTTC CASSQDDGANYGYTF TRBJ1-2 TRBV4-1 NA few
TGTGCCAGCAGAACCGACAGGACCTACGAGCGGCAGTACTTC CASRTDRTYERQYF TRBJ2-5 TRBV12-3/TRBV12-4 NA few
TGTGCCAGCAGCCAAGGTCCCTTCCAGTTCTTC CASSQGPFQFF TRBJ2-1 TRBV14 NA many
TGTGCCAGCAGTGACGCAGGGGGGCTCACAGATACGCAGTATTTT CASSDAGGLTDTQYF TRBJ2-3 TRBV6-1 NA NA
TGTGCCAGCAGCGTAGAGGGTCCGTTCATAGGTACGCAGTATTTT CASSVEGPFIGTQYF TRBJ2-3 TRBV9 NA once
TGTGCCACCAGTGATGCAGGGGCCAGAAGCTCTGGAGCCAACGTCCTGACTTTC CATSDAGARSSGANVLTF TRBJ2-6 TRBV24-1 NA NA
TGTGCCAGCGACACCCGCCGGGATAACTATGGCTACACCTTC CASDTRRDNYGYTF TRBJ1-2 TRBV28 NA NA
TGTGCCAGCGGAGCCCTCCAGACAGGGACCTATGGCTACACCTTC CASGALQTGTYGYTF TRBJ1-2 TRBV27 TRBD1 NA
TGCAGCGCCCTAAACCGGGACAGGGCAACCTACGAGCAGTACTTC CSALNRDRATYEQYF TRBJ2-7 TRBV29-1 TRBD1 many
TGTGCCAGCAGCTTAGGGGGGGCCACTGAAGCTTTCTTT CASSLGGATEAFF TRBJ1-1 TRBV12-3/TRBV12-4 NA many
TGCGCCAGCAGCTCAGGCCCCCCAGGCTACACCTTC CASSSGPPGYTF TRBJ1-2 TRBV5-1 NA NA
TGTGCCAGCAGCGAGGACAGCGTGAACACTGAAGCTTTCTTT CASSEDSVNTEAFF TRBJ1-1 TRBV13 NA few